This entry lists 27 T cell receptor beta chains sequenced from one sample in a study of Graves' ophthalmopathy and Graves' hyperthyroidism. TCR beta CDR3 amplification used RNA transcripts. HTBI primers primed a first-round RT-PCR, and a second-round multiplex PCR followed. Each CDR3 protein is one row after TCRdb ran MiXCR on the multiplex PCR reads. Found here are approximately 41,000 distinct CDR3 sequences, over 40% of them singletons; the top ten hold roughly 18%. What was sequenced was peripheral blood. The receptor set was obtained from an adult man with Graves' ophthalmopathy.

In its sample, this clonotype is medium-sized. This chain uses TRBV10-3 with TRBJ2-5; TRBD2 matches 7 bases. The CDR3 is 14 residues long. Per germline, CDR1 ENHRY and CDR2 SYGVKD. V was clipped by 2 bases and J by 3 bases; unmatched bases: 3. CDR3 in DNA: TGTGCCATCAGTGAGGGGGGAGGGGAAGAGACCCAGTACTTC. Its protein is CAISEGGGEETQYF.

On this clonotype itself: The junction differs from germline at one of its ends, possibly a read error. The chain joins TRBV7-2 to TRBJ1-5; D is unclear. Germline V gene lookup returns CDR1 SGHTA and CDR2 FQGNSA. CDR3 length: 16 amino acids. CDR3 DNA sequence: TGTGCCAACAGCTTAGCCTCAAGGACTGGCAATCAGCCCCAGCATTTT. Translation gives CANSLASRTGNQPQHF.

This sequence joins TRBV5-1 and TRBJ2-7, with D possibly matching TRBD1 (6 bases). The CDR3 has 13 amino acids. Deletions cut 5 bases from V and 3 bases from J, with 12 bases between. The germline V gene has CDR1 SGHRS and CDR2 YFSETQ. The CDR3 bases are TGCGCCAGCAGTTCGGGACAACGCTACGAGCAGTACTTC. Translation: CASSSGQRYEQYF.

The table lists this clonotype with many counts. The chain joins TRBV5-1 to TRBJ2-5; D possibly corresponds to TRBD2 (5 bases). Trimming took 4 bases from V and 4 from J, leaving 14 bases between them. This CDR3 is built from 14 residues. Per germline, CDR1 SGHRS and CDR2 YFSETQ. The CDR3 DNA reads as TGCGCCAGCAGCCCCGGACTCGGCGGAGAGACCCAGTACTTC. This codes for CASSPGLGGETQYF.

Turning to this clonotype: Germline and junction disagree at one end, which may indicate a read error. This chain links TRBV7-9 with TRBJ1-1; D remains unclear. Germline CDR1 reads SEHNR; CDR2 reads FQNEAQ (reference sequence). The CDR3 consists of 18 residues. The CDR3 DNA reads TGTGCCAGCAGCCGTACCCTGGGCAAAGACGGATTGAACGCTGAGGCTTTCTTT. Its protein is CASSRTLGKDGLNAEAFF.

The rearrangement joins TRBV29-1 to TRBJ2-3, with 10 bases fitting TRBD2. Trimming took 3 bases from V and 9 from J; bases not matched to a gene: 6. CDR1 and CDR2 (germline): SQVTM, ANQGSEA. CDR3 length: 13 residues. CDR3 nucleotide sequence: TGCAGCGTTGATCCTAGCGGGGGTGGGACGCAGTATTTT. Protein sequence: CSVDPSGGGTQYF.

The chain couples TRBV7-8 to TRBJ1-6; no clear D gene. The germline V gene encodes CDR1 SGHVS and CDR2 FQNEAQ. V was clipped by 1 base and J by 12 bases, with 7 bases between them. The CDR3 length is 12 residues. CDR3 region: CASSLVSKPLHF. The CDR3 DNA is TGTGCCAGCAGCTTAGTCTCCAAACCCCTCCACTTT.

This clonotype was picked up one time. This chain uses TRBV24-1 with TRBJ2-7; 9 bases fit TRBD2. V dropped 4 bases and J dropped 5; count of bases not matched to a gene: 8. Looked up from germline, CDR1 is KGHDR and CDR2 is SFDVKD. The CDR3 is made up of 15 amino acids. The DNA for the CDR3 is TGTGCCACCAGTGACCCTAATAGCGGGAGTGACGAGCAGTACTTC. It is translated as CATSDPNSGSDEQYF.

This clonotype was found many times. The chain joins TRBV12-3 or TRBV12-4 to TRBJ1-5, with D perhaps TRBD1 (5 bases). The CDR3 has 12 amino acids. With 7 bases removed from V and 4 bases from J, the gap between germline ends came to 8 bases. The CDR3 reads CASTQGNQPQHF. The DNA of the CDR3 is TGTGCCAGCACCCAGGGAAATCAGCCCCAGCATTTT.

The rearrangement joins TRBV7-2 to TRBJ2-7; 14 bases line up with TRBD2. Per germline, CDR1 SGHTA and CDR2 FQGNSA. CDR3 length: 15 residues. V trimming: 4 bases; J trimming: 6 bases; junction bases outside the gene matches: 5. For the CDR3, the DNA is TGTGCCAGCAGCTCTACGACTAGCGGGAGGGTCGAGCAGTACTTC. Translation gives CASSSTTSGRVEQYF.

The genes are TRBV24-1 and TRBJ2-3, with D possibly TRBD1 on 6 matching bases. Trimming took off 1 base at V and 4 bases at J, with 11 bases between the two ends. This CDR3 is built from 15 residues. CDR1 KGHDR and CDR2 SFDVKD come from the germline V gene. CDR3 in amino acids: CATSDLCEGADTQYF. CDR3 coding DNA: TGTGCCACCAGTGATTTATGTGAGGGGGCAGATACGCAGTATTTT.

The V and J genes are TRBV6-1 and TRBJ2-3, with 14 bases identical to TRBD2. Per germline, CDR1 MNHNS and CDR2 SASEGT. The CDR3 covers 15 residues. The ends lost 4 bases at V and 6 bases at J; junction bases unmatched: 3. The chain's CDR3 is CASSGLAGGLDTQYF. The CDR3 nucleotides read TGTGCCAGCAGTGGACTAGCGGGGGGGCTCGATACGCAGTATTTT.

This clonotype came up a few times. The chain is built from TRBV13 and TRBJ1-2; TRBD1 might be the D (5 bases). CDR1 and CDR2 from the germline V gene are PRHDT and FYEKMQ (reference sequence). CDR3 length equals 14 residues. Trimming shortened V by 0 bases and J by 4 bases, and 9 bases separated the two germline ends. CDR3 nucleotide sequence: TGTGCCAGCAGCTTAGGAGGGGAGGGCTATGGCTACACCTTC. Protein: CASSLGGEGYGYTF.

This sequence joins TRBV25-1 and TRBJ2-7, with D possibly TRBD2 on 6 matching bases. Trimming removed 5 bases at V and 4 bases at J, with 24 bases between. Germline CDR1 reads MGHDK; CDR2 reads SYGVNS. The CDR3 covers 17 residues. Written as DNA, the CDR3 is TGTGCCAGCAGTCCCCCGTTCGGACTACCCTCCTTGTACGAGCAGTACTTC. Translation gives CASSPPFGLPSLYEQYF.

The rearrangement uses TRBV5-1 and TRBJ2-7; 8 nucleotides line up with TRBD2. CDR1 and CDR2 (germline): SGHRS, YFSETQ. V shed 2 bases and J 3 bases; nucleotides not matched to a gene: 10. The CDR3 extends over 16 amino acids. The CDR3 DNA reads as TGCGCCAGCAGCTTAAGTTTCGGGACTAGTATCTACGAGCAGTACTTC. Its translation is CASSLSFGTSIYEQYF. The entire variable domain, with the rest obtained from reference TRBV5-1 and TRBJ2-7, is as follows: KAGVTQTPRYLIKTRGQQVTLSCSPISGHRSVSWYQQTPGQGLQFLFEYFSETQRNKGNFPGRFSGRQFSNSRSEMNVSTLELGDSALYLCASSLSFGTSIYEQYFGPGTRLTVT.

This clonotype was counted at least ten times. V and J are TRBV5-1 and TRBJ2-5, with 8 bases fitting TRBD2. Trimming took 5 bases from V and 3 from J; bases not matched to a gene: 9. Germline V gene sequence: CDR1 SGHRS, CDR2 YFSETQ. This CDR3 has 15 amino acids. CDR3 residues: CASREIAGFKETQYF. In DNA, the CDR3 is TGCGCCAGCAGGGAAATAGCGGGGTTCAAAGAGACCCAGTACTTC. Full variable domain (missing parts from reference TRBV5-1 and TRBJ2-5): KAGVTQTPRYLIKTRGQQVTLSCSPISGHRSVSWYQQTPGQGLQFLFEYFSETQRNKGNFPGRFSGRQFSNSRSEMNVSTLELGDSALYLCASREIAGFKETQYFGPGTRLLVL.

This clonotype was picked up many times. The rearrangement uses TRBV5-4 and TRBJ2-2; no clear D. V was clipped by 1 base and J by 2 bases, with 12 bases between them. The CDR3 extends over 16 amino acids. Germline-derived CDR1 and CDR2 are SGHNT and YYREEE (reference sequence). CDR3 nucleotides: TGTGCCAGCAGCTTGCAACGTGGGGTTAACACCGGGGAGCTGTTTTTT. This sequence encodes CASSLQRGVNTGELFF.

This chain uses TRBV19 with TRBJ1-3, with D tentatively TRBD1 (6 bases). V dropped 5 bases and J dropped 2 bases, with 10 bases sitting between them. Germline lookup yields CDR1 LNHDA and CDR2 SQIVND (reference sequence). The CDR3 loop spans 14 amino acids. The CDR3 sequence: CASSVGAAGNTIYF. As DNA, the CDR3 is TGTGCCAGTAGTGTGGGGGCAGCTGGAAACACCATATATTTT.

Details on this clonotype: Here the CDR3 omits its conserved ending phenylalanine or tryptophan, so a read error is the likely source. The genes are TRBV5-1 and TRBJ2-6, with 7 bases fitting TRBD2. V was pared by 0 bases and J by 1 base, with 10 bases of the junction left unmatched. Germline loops: CDR1 SGHRS, CDR2 YFSETQ. This CDR3 contains 19 residues. The CDR3 nucleotides read TGCGCCAGCAGCTTGGGGGAGTCGGGCGGGGGTTCTGGGGCCAACGTCCTGACTTGC. Translating gives CASSLGESGGGSGANVLTC.

For this clonotype: One end of the junction is discordant with germline, which a read error may explain. The CDR3 protein is CASSISNGQLF. The CDR3 nucleotides are TGTGCCAGTAGTATATCGAATGGGCAGCTCTTC. The chain combines TRBV19 with TRBJ2-1, with D unresolved. The CDR3 totals 11 residues. The germline CDR1 and CDR2 sequences are LNHDA and SQIVND (reference sequence).

The chain combines TRBV7-9 with TRBJ2-1, with D tentatively TRBD2 (7 bases). Per the germline V gene, CDR1 is SEHNR and CDR2 is FQNEAQ (reference sequence). V was pared by 5 bases and J by 9 bases, with 20 bases between. This CDR3 contains 15 residues. The CDR3 protein is CASSRGGGGESEQFF. The CDR3, as DNA: TGTGCCAGCAGCCGAGGGGGTGGGGGGGAGAGTGAGCAGTTCTTC.

Worth noting for this clonotype: The CDR3 carries no conserved terminal phenylalanine or tryptophan, so it likely arises from a read error. The genes are TRBV12-3 or TRBV12-4 and TRBJ2-7; either TRBD1 or TRBD2 may fit D (6 bases each). The CDR3 is 13 amino acids. Trimming removed 3 bases at V and 10 bases at J, with 16 bases between. The CDR3 sequence is CASSFRGEGDQYI. The DNA for the CDR3 is TGTGCCAGCAGTTTTAGGGGGGAAGGCGACCAGTACATC.

This clonotype was observed once. The chain combines TRBV7-9 with TRBJ2-7, with unresolved D. The CDR3 is 14 amino acids. CDR1 and CDR2 from the germline V gene are SEHNR and FQNEAQ (reference sequence). The CDR3 coding sequence is TGTGTCAGCAATAGTGACTGGGCCTCCCACGAGCAGTTCGTC. Protein: CVSNSDWASHEQFV.

This clonotype was counted at least ten times. The rearrangement uses TRBV7-6 and TRBJ2-2; 9 bases map to TRBD1. The V gene's germline CDR1 is SGHVS and CDR2 FNYEAQ. The junction had 8 bases not matched to a gene; V was cut back by 3 bases and J by 3 bases. CDR3 length: 17 amino acids. In nucleotides, the CDR3 is TGTGCCAGCAGCTTCCCGCGGGACAGGGTGGACACCGGGGAGCTGTTTTTT. It is translated as CASSFPRDRVDTGELFF.

As for this clonotype: The conserved phenylalanine or tryptophan is not found at the CDR3 terminus, so this likely reflects a read error. No DNA is shown, since the ends of the CDR3 on it are uncertain; the CDR3 is the one TCRdb lists. The chain recombines TRBV15 with TRBJ2-2; the DNA was not used to check the table's D call, TRBD1. The CDR3 extends over 14 residues, inclusive of both ends. Germline CDR1 is LNHNV and CDR2 is YYDKDF (reference sequence). The CDR3 loop is CATRKTGGTGELSS.

The rearrangement joins TRBV7-2 to TRBJ1-3; D not certain. With 0 bases removed from V and 2 bases from J, the gap between germline ends came to 8 bases. CDR3 length: 15 amino acids. The germline gives CDR1 SGHTA, CDR2 FQGNSA. Here the CDR3 reads CASSLALNAGNTIYF. In nucleotides, the CDR3 is TGTGCCAGCAGCTTAGCGCTGAACGCTGGAAACACCATATATTTT. Filled out from reference TRBV7-2 and TRBJ1-3, the complete variable domain reads GAGVSQSPSNKVTEKGKDVELRCDPISGHTALYWYRQSLGQGLEFLIYFQGNSAPDKSGLPSDRFSAERTGGSVSTLTIQRTQQEDSAVYLCASSLALNAGNTIYFGEGSWLTVV.

The table lists this clonotype with many counts. The chain couples TRBV7-9 to TRBJ2-3; 8 bases are shared with TRBD1. CDR3 length equals 13 residues. With 5 bases clipped from V and 4 bases from J, the junction kept 2 bases outside the gene matches. CDR1 SEHNR and CDR2 FQNEAQ come from the germline V gene (reference sequence). The CDR3 sequence: CASSETGADTQYF. CDR3 in DNA: TGTGCCAGCAGCGAGACAGGGGCAGATACGCAGTATTTT.